This is a list of T cell receptor beta chains from one sample in a study of early T cells in non-severe SARS-CoV-2 infection. MiXCR, run by TCRdb on the 5' RACE reads, gives a single entry per CDR3 protein. The table records roughly 69,000 distinct CDR3 sequences, approximately 9.2% of them present only once. The sample was whole blood, taken at baseline. Receptors were obtained from an adult who was a healthcare worker with PCR-confirmed SARS-CoV-2 infection or an uninfected control (not recorded which). Each CDR3 is given with its conserved first and last residue. D genes are given only for firm matches. Clone size is shown for a subset of rows, as once, few, many or a class of expanded clone.

j_call: TRBJ2-3
clone_size: .
d_call: .
v_call: TRBV20-1
cdr3_aa: CSARGGGNTQYF
cdr3_nt: TGCAGTGCTAGAGGGGGTGGAAATACGCAGTATTTT

j_call: TRBJ1-4
clone_size: .
d_call: TRBD1
v_call: TRBV19
cdr3_aa: CASSIQGANEKLFF
cdr3_nt: TGTGCCAGTAGTATTCAGGGGGCGAACGAAAAACTGTTTTTT

j_call: TRBJ2-7
clone_size: few
d_call: .
v_call: TRBV7-2
cdr3_aa: CASSLVMGDYEQYF
cdr3_nt: TGTGCCAGCAGCTTAGTTATGGGTGACTACGAGCAGTACTTC

j_call: TRBJ2-5
clone_size: many
d_call: .
v_call: TRBV6-2/TRBV6-3
cdr3_aa: CASSPLRSIQETQYF
cdr3_nt: TGTGCCAGCAGCCCCCTGCGGTCCATCCAAGAGACCCAGTACTTC

j_call: TRBJ2-1
clone_size: .
d_call: TRBD1
v_call: TRBV12-3/TRBV12-4
cdr3_aa: CASSSGTGFRYNEQFF
cdr3_nt: TGTGCCAGCAGCTCCGGGACAGGGTTTCGCTACAATGAGCAGTTCTTC

j_call: TRBJ2-1
clone_size: .
d_call: .
v_call: TRBV2
cdr3_aa: CASSEAGSSYNEQFF
cdr3_nt: TGTGCCAGCAGTGAAGCTGGGAGCTCCTACAATGAGCAGTTCTTC

j_call: TRBJ1-2
clone_size: many
d_call: .
v_call: TRBV12-3/TRBV12-4
cdr3_aa: CASSLRPDLNYGYTF
cdr3_nt: TGTGCCAGCAGTCTTCGACCGGACCTAAACTATGGCTACACCTTC

j_call: TRBJ2-7
clone_size: many
d_call: .
v_call: TRBV7-6
cdr3_aa: CASSNRQSAYEQYF
cdr3_nt: TGTGCCAGCAGCAACAGACAGTCGGCCTACGAGCAGTACTTC

j_call: TRBJ2-2
clone_size: many
d_call: .
v_call: TRBV6-5
cdr3_aa: CASSYGDTGELFF
cdr3_nt: TGTGCCAGCAGTTACGGTGACACCGGGGAGCTGTTTTTT

j_call: TRBJ2-3
clone_size: .
d_call: .
v_call: TRBV10-3
cdr3_aa: CAISGFDTQYF
cdr3_nt: TGTGCCATCAGTGGATTCGATACGCAGTATTTT

j_call: TRBJ1-2
clone_size: many
d_call: .
v_call: TRBV30
cdr3_aa: CAWRSFLGNYGYTF
cdr3_nt: TGTGCCTGGAGATCCTTTCTGGGAAACTATGGCTACACCTTC

j_call: TRBJ2-7
clone_size: .
d_call: .
v_call: TRBV7-2
cdr3_aa: CASSLFGHTYEQYF
cdr3_nt: TGTGCCAGCAGCTTATTTGGACACACCTACGAGCAGTACTTC

j_call: TRBJ1-5
clone_size: .
d_call: .
v_call: TRBV7-3
cdr3_aa: CASRAGVSQPQHF
cdr3_nt: TGTGCCAGCAGGGCGGGGGTAAGTCAGCCCCAGCATTTT

j_call: TRBJ2-7
clone_size: .
d_call: TRBD1
v_call: TRBV4-3
cdr3_aa: CASSQDAGGNYEQYF
cdr3_nt: TGCGCCAGCAGCCAAGACGCAGGGGGTAACTACGAGCAGTACTTC

j_call: TRBJ1-1
clone_size: many
d_call: .
v_call: TRBV29-1
cdr3_aa: CSGGTANTEAFF
cdr3_nt: TGCAGCGGGGGAACCGCGAACACTGAAGCTTTCTTT

j_call: TRBJ1-2
clone_size: many
d_call: .
v_call: TRBV7-2
cdr3_aa: CASSLGGANYGYTF
cdr3_nt: TGTGCCAGCAGCTTAGGCGGGGCTAACTATGGCTACACCTTC

j_call: TRBJ2-7
clone_size: many
d_call: .
v_call: TRBV5-4
cdr3_aa: CASSLGGRYEQYF
cdr3_nt: TGTGCCAGCAGCTTGGGTGGCAGATACGAGCAGTACTTC

j_call: TRBJ2-1
clone_size: .
d_call: .
v_call: TRBV5-1
cdr3_aa: CASSLDGVHNEQFF
cdr3_nt: TGCGCCAGCAGCTTGGACGGGGTCCACAATGAGCAGTTCTTC

j_call: TRBJ2-3
clone_size: .
d_call: .
v_call: TRBV7-3
cdr3_aa: CASSLNSRRGSVDTQYF
cdr3_nt: TGTGCCAGCAGCCTCAACTCGCGTAGGGGGAGCGTAGATACGCAGTATTTT

j_call: TRBJ2-3
clone_size: .
d_call: .
v_call: TRBV20-1
cdr3_aa: CSAIIVQGLQTDTQYF
cdr3_nt: TGCAGTGCAATAATCGTCCAGGGTTTGCAGACAGATACGCAGTATTTT

j_call: TRBJ1-1
clone_size: .
d_call: TRBD1
v_call: TRBV30
cdr3_aa: CAWSTRGTGRTEAFF
cdr3_nt: TGTGCCTGGAGCACGCGCGGGACAGGGAGAACTGAAGCTTTCTTT

j_call: TRBJ2-3
clone_size: few
d_call: TRBD2
v_call: TRBV10-1
cdr3_aa: CASSPGTRPTDTQYF
cdr3_nt: TGCGCCAGCAGTCCCGGGACTAGACCGACAGATACGCAGTATTTT